Sequencing of this T cell receptor (beta chain) was carried out in a study of T cells in Graves' hyperthyroidism and ophthalmopathy. Using RNA transcripts as the source, TCR beta CDR3 regions were amplified. The study used the HTBI primer set for a first-round RT-PCR of the TCR CDR3. TCRdb reprocessed the multiplex PCR reads via MiXCR and lists one record per CDR3 protein. The table records 400,000 to 600,000 distinct CDR3 sequences, about 16% of them present only once. Study-level points and caveats: Most clonotypes that expanded in the thyroid above 0.001 also showed up in blood.

Note on this clonotype: Its antigen is not known. One end of the junction fails to match germline, which may point to a read error.

The CDR3 loop spans 14 amino acids. Sequencing was performed on blood. This receptor was obtained from a woman aged 30 to 39 with Graves' ophthalmopathy. The chain employs TRBV12-3 or TRBV12-4 and TRBJ1-4; perhaps TRBD1 as D (5 bases). CDR3 residues: CASSFEGTNGKLFF. CDR3 in DNA: TGTGCCAGCAGTTTTGAGGGGACTAATGGAAAACTGTTTTTT.